The clone carrying this TCR beta chain has ten or more counts. Amplification targeted the TCR beta CDR3 regions, with RNA transcripts as the source material. First-round RT-PCR employed HTBI primers, with a second-round multiplex PCR after it. TCRdb reprocessed the multiplex PCR reads via MiXCR and lists one record per CDR3 protein. The table shows around 1,200,000 distinct CDR3 sequences, with about two fifths occurring only once. The data are from a study of Graves' ophthalmopathy and Graves' hyperthyroidism. Germline V lookup: CDR1 DFQATT, CDR2 SNEGSKA (reference sequence). V lost 0 bases and J lost 4; bases outside the gene matches: 5. This CDR3 has 15 residues.

This TCR derives from an adult man with Graves' hyperthyroidism. Sample: peripheral blood or thyroid tissue (not recorded which). V gene TRBV20-1 combines with J gene TRBJ1-2; 10 positions agree with TRBD1. The chain's CDR3 is CSAREVGTGVYGYTF. The CDR3 bases are TGCAGTGCTAGAGAGGTGGGGACAGGGGTCTATGGCTACACCTTC.